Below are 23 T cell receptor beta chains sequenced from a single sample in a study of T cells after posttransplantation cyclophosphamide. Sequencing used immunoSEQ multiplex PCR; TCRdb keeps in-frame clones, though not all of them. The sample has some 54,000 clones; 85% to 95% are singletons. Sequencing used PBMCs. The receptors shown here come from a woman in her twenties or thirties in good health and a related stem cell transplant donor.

As DNA, the CDR3 is TGCGCCAGCAGTTTAGACAGAGCCCACTTGAGGGAGCAGTACTTC. Translated: CASSLDRAHLREQYF. The V and J genes are TRBV5-1 and TRBJ2-7, with a possible D match to TRBD1 (5 bases). The V end lost 5 bases, the J end lost 7 bases, and 22 bases lay between the germline ends. CDR1 and CDR2 (germline): SGHRS, YFSETQ. This CDR3 is 15 amino acids long. The full variable domain, rest sourced from reference TRBV5-1 and TRBJ2-7, is KAGVTQTPRYLIKTRGQQVTLSCSPISGHRSVSWYQQTPGQGLQFLFEYFSETQRNKGNFPGRFSGRQFSNSRSEMNVSTLELGDSALYLCASSLDRAHLREQYFGPGTRLTVT.

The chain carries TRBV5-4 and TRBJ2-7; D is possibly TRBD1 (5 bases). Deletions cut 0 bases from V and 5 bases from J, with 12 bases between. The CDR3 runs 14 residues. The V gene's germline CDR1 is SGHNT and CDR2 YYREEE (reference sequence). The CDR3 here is CASSLEGGADEQYF. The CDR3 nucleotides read TGTGCCAGCAGCTTGGAGGGTGGGGCCGACGAGCAGTACTTC.

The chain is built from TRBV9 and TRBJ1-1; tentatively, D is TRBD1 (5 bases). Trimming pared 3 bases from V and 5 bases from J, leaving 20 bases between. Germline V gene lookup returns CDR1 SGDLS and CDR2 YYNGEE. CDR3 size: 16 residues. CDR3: CASSAYEDSPVTEAFF. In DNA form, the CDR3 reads TGTGCCAGCAGCGCCTACGAAGACAGCCCGGTAACTGAAGCTTTCTTT.

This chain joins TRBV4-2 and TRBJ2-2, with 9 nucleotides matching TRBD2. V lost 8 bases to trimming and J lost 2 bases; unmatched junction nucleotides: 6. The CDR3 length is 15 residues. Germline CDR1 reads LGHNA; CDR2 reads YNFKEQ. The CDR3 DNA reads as TGTGCCAGCTCAAAGCGGGGGGCAAACACCGGGGAGCTGTTTTTT. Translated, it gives CASSKRGANTGELFF.

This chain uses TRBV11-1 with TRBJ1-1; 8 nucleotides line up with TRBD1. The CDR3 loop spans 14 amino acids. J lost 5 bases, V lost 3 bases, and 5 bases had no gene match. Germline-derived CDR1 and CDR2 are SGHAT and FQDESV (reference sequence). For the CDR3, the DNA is TGTGCCAGCAGCTTGGACAGGGCAGGGACTGAAGCTTTCTTT. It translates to CASSLDRAGTEAFF.

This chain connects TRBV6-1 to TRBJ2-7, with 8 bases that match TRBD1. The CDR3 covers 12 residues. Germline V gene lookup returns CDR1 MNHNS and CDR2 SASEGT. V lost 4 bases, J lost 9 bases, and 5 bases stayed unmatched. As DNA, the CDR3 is TGTGCCAGCAGTGCCCCGACAGGGGTGCAGTACTTC. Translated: CASSAPTGVQYF.

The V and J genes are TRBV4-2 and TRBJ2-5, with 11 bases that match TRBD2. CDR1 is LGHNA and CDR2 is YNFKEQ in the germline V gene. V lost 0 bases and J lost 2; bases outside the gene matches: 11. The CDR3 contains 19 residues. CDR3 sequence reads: CASSQDRASGGRGQETQYF. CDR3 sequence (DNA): TGTGCCAGCAGCCAAGATAGGGCTAGCGGGGGGAGGGGGCAAGAGACCCAGTACTTC.

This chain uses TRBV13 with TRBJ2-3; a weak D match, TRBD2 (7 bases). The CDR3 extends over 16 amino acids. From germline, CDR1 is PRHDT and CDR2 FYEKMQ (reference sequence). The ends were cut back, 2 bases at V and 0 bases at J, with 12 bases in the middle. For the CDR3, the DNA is TGTGCCAGCAGCTTATCACGGGGGGCAAGCACAGATACGCAGTATTTT. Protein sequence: CASSLSRGASTDTQYF.

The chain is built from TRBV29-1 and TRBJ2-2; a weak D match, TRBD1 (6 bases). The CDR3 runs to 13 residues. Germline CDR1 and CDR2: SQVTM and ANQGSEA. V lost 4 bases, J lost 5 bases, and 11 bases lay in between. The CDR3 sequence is CSVGETGTGELFF. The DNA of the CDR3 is TGCAGCGTTGGAGAAACAGGGACCGGGGAGCTGTTTTTT.

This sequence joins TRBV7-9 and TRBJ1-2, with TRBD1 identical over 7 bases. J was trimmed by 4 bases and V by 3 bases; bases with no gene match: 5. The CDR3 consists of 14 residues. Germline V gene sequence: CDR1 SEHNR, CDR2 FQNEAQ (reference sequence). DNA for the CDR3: TGTGCCAGCAGCTTTAGTGGGACAGCCTATGGCTACACCTTC. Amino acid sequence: CASSFSGTAYGYTF.

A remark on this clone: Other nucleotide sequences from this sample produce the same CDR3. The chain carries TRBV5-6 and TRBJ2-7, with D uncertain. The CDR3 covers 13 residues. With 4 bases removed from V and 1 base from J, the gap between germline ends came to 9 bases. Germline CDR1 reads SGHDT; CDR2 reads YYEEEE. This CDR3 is CASSPTGSYEQYF. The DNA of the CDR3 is TGTGCCAGCAGCCCGACTGGGTCCTACGAGCAGTACTTC. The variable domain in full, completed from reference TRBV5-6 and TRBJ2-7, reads DAGVTQSPTHLIKTRGQQVTLRCSPKSGHDTVSWYQQALGQGPQFIFQYYEEEERQRGNFPDRFSGHQFPNYSSELNVNALLLGDSALYLCASSPTGSYEQYFGPGTRLTVT.

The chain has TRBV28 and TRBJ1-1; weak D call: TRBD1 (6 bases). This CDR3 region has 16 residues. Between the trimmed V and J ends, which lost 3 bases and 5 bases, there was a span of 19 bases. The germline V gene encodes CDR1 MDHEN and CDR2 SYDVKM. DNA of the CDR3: TGTGCCAGCAGTTTGGGGGCAGGGTTGAGAGGTACTGAAGCTTTCTTT. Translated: CASSLGAGLRGTEAFF.

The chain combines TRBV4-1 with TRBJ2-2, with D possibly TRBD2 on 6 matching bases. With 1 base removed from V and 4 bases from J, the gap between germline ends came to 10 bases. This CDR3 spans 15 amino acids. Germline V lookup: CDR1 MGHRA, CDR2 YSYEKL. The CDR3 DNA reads TGCGCCAGCAGCCAAGTGTCCGGGAGCACCGGGGAGCTGTTTTTT. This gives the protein CASSQVSGSTGELFF.

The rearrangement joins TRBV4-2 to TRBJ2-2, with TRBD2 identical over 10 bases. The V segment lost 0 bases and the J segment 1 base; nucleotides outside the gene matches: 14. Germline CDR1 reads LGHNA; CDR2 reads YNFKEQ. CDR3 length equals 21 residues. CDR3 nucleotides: TGTGCCAGCAGCCAAGATATAGCGGGGGGTTATTATATGGAGAACACCGGGGAGCTGTTTTTT. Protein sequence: CASSQDIAGGYYMENTGELFF.

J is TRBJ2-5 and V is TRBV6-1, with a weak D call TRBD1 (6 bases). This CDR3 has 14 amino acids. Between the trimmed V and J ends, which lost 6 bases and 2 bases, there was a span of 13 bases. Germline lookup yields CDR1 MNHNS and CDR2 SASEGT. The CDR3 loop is CASSRTDFQETQYF. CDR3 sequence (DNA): TGTGCCAGCAGCCGGACAGATTTTCAAGAGACCCAGTACTTC.

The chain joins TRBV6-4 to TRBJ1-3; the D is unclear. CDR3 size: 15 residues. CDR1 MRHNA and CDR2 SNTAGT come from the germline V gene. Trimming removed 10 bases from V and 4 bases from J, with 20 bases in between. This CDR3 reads CAKPGTPFSGNTIYF. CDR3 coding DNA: TGTGCCAAACCGGGAACGCCGTTTTCGGGAAACACCATATATTTT.

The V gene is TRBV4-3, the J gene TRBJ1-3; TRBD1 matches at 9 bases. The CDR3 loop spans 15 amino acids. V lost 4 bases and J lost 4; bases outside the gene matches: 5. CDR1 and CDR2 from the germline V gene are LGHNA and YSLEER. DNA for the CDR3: TGCGCCAGCAGCCCAACAGGGGGCTTAGGAAACACCATATATTTT. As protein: CASSPTGGLGNTIYF.

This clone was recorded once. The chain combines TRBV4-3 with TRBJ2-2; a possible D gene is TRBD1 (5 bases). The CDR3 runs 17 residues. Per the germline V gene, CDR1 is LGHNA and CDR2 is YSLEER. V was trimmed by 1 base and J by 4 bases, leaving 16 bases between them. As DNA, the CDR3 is TGCGCCAGCAGCCAAGTTGGCGGCAGGGCCCCCACCGGGGAGCTGTTTTTT. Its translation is CASSQVGGRAPTGELFF.

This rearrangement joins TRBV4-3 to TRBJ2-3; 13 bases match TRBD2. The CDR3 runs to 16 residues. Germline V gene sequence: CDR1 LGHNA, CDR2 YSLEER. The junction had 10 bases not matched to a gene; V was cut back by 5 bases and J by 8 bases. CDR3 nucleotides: TGCGCCAGCAGCTCTCGGACTAGCGGGGGCTCCGGTACGCAGTATTTT. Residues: CASSSRTSGGSGTQYF.

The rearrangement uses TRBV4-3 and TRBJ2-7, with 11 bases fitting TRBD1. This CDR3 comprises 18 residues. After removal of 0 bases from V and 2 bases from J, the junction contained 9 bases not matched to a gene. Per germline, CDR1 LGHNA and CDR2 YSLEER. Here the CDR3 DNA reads TGCGCCAGCAGCCAAGATCCTTTACGGGACAGGGGGACCTACGAGCAGTACTTC. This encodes CASSQDPLRDRGTYEQYF.

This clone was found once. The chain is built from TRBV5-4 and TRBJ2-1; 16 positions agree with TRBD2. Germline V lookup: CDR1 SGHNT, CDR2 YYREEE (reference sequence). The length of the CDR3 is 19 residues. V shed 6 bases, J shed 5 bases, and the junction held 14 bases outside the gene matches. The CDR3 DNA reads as TGTGCCAGCAACCCTGGGGGGACTAGCGGGGGGGCCTGGAACAATGAGCAGTTCTTC. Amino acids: CASNPGGTSGGAWNNEQFF. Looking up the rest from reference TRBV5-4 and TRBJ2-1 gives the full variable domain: ETGVTQSPTHLIKTRGQQVTLRCSSQSGHNTVSWYQQALGQGPQFIFQYYREEENGRGNFPPRFSGLQFPNYSSELNVNALELDDSALYLCASNPGGTSGGAWNNEQFFGPGTRLTVL.

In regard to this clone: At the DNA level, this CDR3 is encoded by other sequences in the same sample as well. The DNA for the CDR3 is TGCGCCAGCAGCCACCTTAGCGGGCAAGAGACCCAGTACTTC. Translating it yields CASSHLSGQETQYF. V is TRBV4-3 and J is TRBJ2-5; 7 bases agree with TRBD2. This CDR3 region has 14 residues. Per germline, CDR1 LGHNA and CDR2 YSLEER. V was pared by 3 bases and J by 2 bases, with 3 bases of the junction left unmatched.

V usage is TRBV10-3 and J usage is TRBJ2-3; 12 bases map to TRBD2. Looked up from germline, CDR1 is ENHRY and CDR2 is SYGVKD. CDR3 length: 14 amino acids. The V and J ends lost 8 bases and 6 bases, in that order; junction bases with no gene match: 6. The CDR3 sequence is CAIGLAGGLDTQYF. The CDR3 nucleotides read TGTGCCATCGGGCTAGCGGGGGGGCTGGATACGCAGTATTTT.